This TCR beta chain was sequenced for a study of T cells in localized non-small cell lung cancer. This clone was detected only a few times. Antigen specificity is unknown. The repertoire was sequenced with immunoSEQ multiplex PCR; TCRdb's copy has only in-frame clones and lacks some. The table includes 40,000 to 55,000 clones, about four fifths detected once. Whole-study results and caveats: Median detection of top 100 tumor clones in adjacent lung was under 75 clones.

Material: peripheral blood mononuclear cells, obtained before any cancer treatment. The receptor comes from a man aged 40 to 75 with stage III lung adenocarcinoma.

Here the CDR3 reads CASSPQGLISEAFF. CDR3 coding DNA: TGTGCCAGCAGCCCTCAGGGGCTGATCAGTGAAGCTTTCTTT. This rearrangement joins TRBV7-9 to TRBJ1-1; D might be TRBD1 (6 bases). V was clipped by 5 bases and J by 7 bases, with 17 bases between them. This CDR3 region has 14 residues. Germline lookup yields CDR1 SEHNR and CDR2 FQNEAQ (reference sequence).